The rows below give T cell receptor beta chains drawn from one sample of a study of beta chain features in type 1 diabetes. Method: immunoSEQ multiplex PCR; TCRdb's copy keeps in-frame clones and lacks some. The sample lists fewer than 250,000 clones, over 12% occurring once. The sample comprised naive CD4+ T cells from blood. The receptors stem from a woman aged 40 to 50 in good health. Each CDR3 is given with its conserved first and last residue. Each record gives: J gene, V gene, clone size, D gene, CDR3 DNA, CDR3 protein. The D gene is left open where the match is weak. The listing skips clone size in some rows; elsewhere it reads once, few, many or a size class.

J: TRBJ1-1; V: TRBV5-1; size: -; D: TRBD1; DNA: TGCGCCAGCAGCCCGGGACAGGGGTTGAACACTGAAGCTTTCTTT; CDR3: CASSPGQGLNTEAFF
J: TRBJ2-7; V: TRBV6-5; size: few; D: TRBD1; DNA: TGTGCCAGCAGTTACTCTGACAGGGCCTACGAGCAGTACTTC; CDR3: CASSYSDRAYEQYF
J: TRBJ1-6; V: TRBV7-9; size: few; D: TRBD1; DNA: TGTGCCAGCAGCTCAGGGGGGTTTAATTCACCCCTCCACTTT; CDR3: CASSSGGFNSPLHF
J: TRBJ2-3; V: TRBV5-1; size: few; D: TRBD1; DNA: TGCGCCAGCAGCTTAAGACAGGGGGCAACAGATACGCAGTATTTT; CDR3: CASSLRQGATDTQYF
J: TRBJ2-7; V: TRBV18; size: -; D: TRBD2; DNA: TGTGCCAGCTCACCACTAGCGGGGGACTACGAGCAGTACTTC; CDR3: CASSPLAGDYEQYF
J: TRBJ1-4; V: TRBV7-6; size: -; D: TRBD1; DNA: TGTGCCAGCAGTAAAGGACAGGGGGATTACGAAAAACTGTTTTTT; CDR3: CASSKGQGDYEKLFF
J: TRBJ2-1; V: TRBV18; size: -; D: TRBD1; DNA: TGTGCCAGCTCACCGGACAGGGGAAGCTCCTACAATGAGCAGTTCTTC; CDR3: CASSPDRGSSYNEQFF
J: TRBJ2-3; V: TRBV19; size: -; D: -; DNA: TGTGCCAGTAGTATGCAGACAGTTAGAGATACGCAGTATTTT; CDR3: CASSMQTVRDTQYF
J: TRBJ2-7; V: TRBV5-1; size: -; D: -; DNA: TGCGCCAGCAGCTTGAGTGGCGGCCCCTACGAGCAGTACTTC; CDR3: CASSLSGGPYEQYF
J: TRBJ2-2; V: TRBV2; size: -; D: TRBD2; DNA: TGTGCCAGGGGGACTAGTTCCACCGGGGAGCTGTTTTTT; CDR3: CARGTSSTGELFF
J: TRBJ2-5; V: TRBV4-2; size: -; D: -; DNA: TGTGCCAGCAGCCAAGATCTTACCAGGCCGGAGACCCAGTACTTC; CDR3: CASSQDLTRPETQYF
J: TRBJ2-7; V: TRBV11-2; size: few; D: TRBD1; DNA: TGTGCCAGCAGCCCGGGACAGGAAGGGAGCGAGCAGTACTTC; CDR3: CASSPGQEGSEQYF
J: TRBJ2-3; V: TRBV18; size: few; D: -; DNA: TGTGCCAGCTCACCATATGGACATCGAACAGATACGCAGTATTTT; CDR3: CASSPYGHRTDTQYF
J: TRBJ1-1; V: TRBV12-5; size: few; D: -; DNA: TGTGCTAGTGGTTTTGGGGGGTTGAACACTGAAGCTTTCTTT; CDR3: CASGFGGLNTEAFF
J: TRBJ2-3; V: TRBV7-2; size: -; D: -; DNA: TGTGCCAGCAGCCCGGGGACTGCGCTATCCCCTTTCGCGCAGTATTTT; CDR3: CASSPGTALSPFAQYF
J: TRBJ1-2; V: TRBV6-1; size: -; D: -; DNA: TGTGCCAGCAGTGAAACTTGGCGGCTCTATGGCTACACCTTC; CDR3: CASSETWRLYGYTF
J: TRBJ1-1; V: TRBV6-5; size: few; D: TRBD1; DNA: TGTGCCAGCAGTTACGGGACAGGGTTGCCCACTGAAGCTTTCTTT; CDR3: CASSYGTGLPTEAFF
J: TRBJ1-4; V: TRBV2; size: few; D: TRBD1; DNA: TGTGCCAGCGTGGGGGAAAGGACAGGGTTGGATTATTGGCGTGAAAAACTGTTTTTT; CDR3: CASVGERTGLDYWREKLFF
J: TRBJ2-5; V: TRBV25-1; size: -; D: -; DNA: TGTGCCAGCAGTGACCTAGGGGGGGGAAGCCAAGAGACCCAGTACTTC; CDR3: CASSDLGGGSQETQYF